This T cell receptor (beta chain) was recorded in a study of cytotoxic CD8 clonotypes in ibrutinib-treated CLL. Clones were read by immunoSEQ multiplex PCR, and TCRdb kept only the in-frame ones, dropping some. The sample has 160,000 or so clones; approximately 91% are singletons. Trimming pared 2 bases from V and 0 bases from J, leaving 6 bases between. The CDR3 is made up of 13 amino acids. From germline, CDR1 is SGHDT and CDR2 YYEEEE. The clonotype was recovered from a human donor with chronic lymphocytic leukemia. This chain joins TRBV5-6 and TRBJ2-7; D is undetermined. The sample consisted of PBMCs, taken at disease progression, from a patient treated with ibrutinib. Written as DNA, the CDR3 is TGTGCCAGCAGCTTACCAAGCTCCTACGAGCAGTACTTC. Its translation is CASSLPSSYEQYF.